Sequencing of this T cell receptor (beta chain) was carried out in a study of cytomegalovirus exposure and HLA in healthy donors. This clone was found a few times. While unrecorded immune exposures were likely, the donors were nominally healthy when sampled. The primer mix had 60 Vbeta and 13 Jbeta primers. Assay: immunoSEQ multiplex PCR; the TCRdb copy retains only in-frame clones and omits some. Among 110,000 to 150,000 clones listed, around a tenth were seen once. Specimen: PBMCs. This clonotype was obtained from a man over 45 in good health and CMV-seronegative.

In DNA, the CDR3 is TGTGCCAGCAGTGACTCGGGCACTAGCGGGGGGGTCAATGAGCAGTTCTTC. This translates into CASSDSGTSGGVNEQFF. The rearrangement uses TRBV6-4 and TRBJ2-1; 13 bases align to TRBD2. The J segment lost 6 bases and the V segment lost 0 bases, leaving 5 bases of the junction unmatched. Germline V gives CDR1 MRHNA, CDR2 SNTAGT. The CDR3 sequence is 17 residues long.